This TCR beta chain was documented in a study of T-cell reconstitution after alpha-beta-depleted transplantation in children. TCRbeta library construction was performed incorporating unique molecular identifiers. TCRdb re-analysed the PCR reads in MiXCR, keeping a single row per CDR3 protein. The sample shows approximately 400,000 distinct CDR3 sequences, about 11% of them seen only once. The CDR3 is made up of 16 amino acids. Germline CDR1 and CDR2: MNHEY and SVGAGI. Unmatched junction bases numbered 12, after V lost 4 bases and J lost 5 bases. The source is a human donor who donated a stem cell graft to a child with acute myeloid leukemia. Here the sequenced sample was PBMCs from the stem cell graft donor, taken from the stem cell graft. V and J are TRBV6-5 and TRBJ2-3; 7 bases map to TRBD1. In nucleotides, the CDR3 is TGTGCCAGCAGTTCCCTGGGACAGCCAAGCGTAGATACGCAGTATTTT. This codes for CASSSLGQPSVDTQYF.